A single sample gave rise to the 30 T cell receptor beta chains below, sequenced in a study of regulatory T cells in long-lasting Graves disease. HTBI primers from iRepertoire and Arm-PCR of CDR3 regions yielded the TCR beta libraries. TCRdb used MiXCR to reprocess the multiplex PCR reads, holding one entry per CDR3 protein. The sample lists about 460,000 distinct CDR3 sequences, under 25% occurring once. Time point meaning: persistent/refractory GD, antithyroid drugs over 5 years with positive TRAb. RNA from PBMCs was the source of the TCR library. Specimen: peripheral blood mononuclear cells (PBMCs), collected when the disease was refractory, from a patient treated with antithyroid drugs. The receptors derive from a female donor with Graves disease.

The chain is built from TRBV11-2 and TRBJ2-3; D may be TRBD2 (5 bases). Per germline, CDR1 SGHAT and CDR2 FQNNGV. This CDR3 is built from 15 residues. V shed 4 bases and J shed 0 bases, with 11 bases lying between them. The CDR3 nucleotides are TGTGCCAGCAGCTCCAGCGGATCTAGCACAGATACGCAGTATTTT. Its protein is CASSSSGSSTDTQYF.

This rearrangement joins TRBV11-3 to TRBJ2-7; D is uncertain. The CDR3 is 15 amino acids. The germline gives CDR1 SGHNT, CDR2 YENEEA. V lost 3 bases, J lost 9 bases, and 21 bases lay in between. The CDR3 DNA sequence: TGTGCCAGCAGCTTTAGCCCCGGAAGCCCTTCGGTGCAGTACTTC. It specifies CASSFSPGSPSVQYF.

This clonotype was seen more than once but under ten times. The chain couples TRBV10-3 to TRBJ1-1; perhaps TRBD1 as D (5 bases). The CDR3 is made up of 12 amino acids. V lost 6 bases to trimming and J lost 4 bases, with 9 bases between them. Germline assignment: CDR1 ENHRY and CDR2 SYGVKD. This CDR3 reads CAIRGPSTEAFF. The DNA of the CDR3 is TGTGCCATCAGGGGGCCTAGCACTGAAGCTTTCTTT.

The chain carries TRBV7-9 and TRBJ2-7; D ambiguous. Germline CDR1 is SEHNR and CDR2 is FQNEAQ (reference sequence). The CDR3 runs 14 residues. V shed 7 bases and J shed 1 base, with 14 bases lying between them. CDR3 region: CASTPSRSSYEQYF. In DNA form, the CDR3 reads TGTGCCAGCACCCCGAGCAGGTCGTCCTACGAGCAGTACTTC.

This clonotype has at least ten counts. This chain links TRBV3-1 with TRBJ2-7, with D possibly TRBD2 on 5 matching bases. The V gene lost 3 bases and the J gene lost 7 bases, with 13 bases spanning the gap. Germline CDR1 reads LGHDT; CDR2 reads YNNKEL (reference sequence). The CDR3 is 13 amino acids. The CDR3 DNA sequence: TGTGCCAGCAGCCACCCACGACCGGGAGAGCAGTACTTC. Translating gives CASSHPRPGEQYF.

This clonotype was seen at least ten times. This sequence joins TRBV30 and TRBJ1-1; no firm D call. The V gene's germline CDR1 is GTSNPN and CDR2 SVGIG (reference sequence). The CDR3 length is 13 residues. Trimming removed 8 bases from V and 1 base from J, with 14 bases in between. For the CDR3, the DNA is TGTGCCAGGAAACTTAACCGGAACACTGAAGCTTTCTTT. It encodes CARKLNRNTEAFF. The variable domain in full, completed from reference TRBV30 and TRBJ1-1, reads SQTIHQWPATLVQPVGSPLSLECTVEGTSNPNLYWYRQAAGRGLQLLFYSVGIGQISSEVPQNLSASRPQDRQFILSSKKLLLSDSGFYLCARKLNRNTEAFFGQGTRLTVV.

This clonotype was seen many times. The V call is TRBV2, the J call TRBJ1-2; D possibly corresponds to TRBD1 (6 bases). CDR1 is SNHLY and CDR2 is FYNNEI in the germline V gene. With 0 bases removed from V and 8 bases from J, the gap between germline ends came to 10 bases. This CDR3 region has 13 residues. The CDR3 sequence: CASSEAGGRGYTF. Written as DNA, the CDR3 is TGTGCCAGCAGTGAAGCAGGGGGTCGGGGCTACACCTTC.

The table lists this clonotype with many counts. The CDR3 nucleotides are TGTGCCAGCGACGGGACGGCCATCATGCCCCAGCATTTT. Its translation: CASDGTAIMPQHF. The chain combines TRBV27 with TRBJ1-5; maybe TRBD1 (5 bases). Germline CDR1 and CDR2: MNHEY and SMNVEV (reference sequence). The CDR3 is 13 residues long. V shed 8 bases and J shed 9 bases, with 17 bases lying between them.

This clonotype appeared a few times. J is TRBJ1-6 and V is TRBV14; D remains unclear. Looked up from germline, CDR1 is SGHDN and CDR2 is FVKESK. CDR3 length: 15 amino acids. Trimming cost V 0 bases and J 10 bases, with 13 bases left between them. DNA of the CDR3: TGTGCCAGCAGCCAAGACGCCCCTGAATGGTCACCCCTCCACTTT. It codes for CASSQDAPEWSPLHF.

This clonotype was detected many times. The rearrangement uses TRBV28 and TRBJ1-5; TRBD1 might be the D (6 bases). Germline CDR1 reads MDHEN; CDR2 reads SYDVKM. There are 16 residues in the CDR3. V lost 4 bases to trimming and J lost 6 bases, with 19 bases between them. CDR3 DNA sequence: TGTGCCAGCAGTTCACCTGCAGGGGCCCGGGCTCAGCCCCAGCATTTT. Translated, it gives CASSSPAGARAQPQHF. Full variable domain (missing parts from reference TRBV28 and TRBJ1-5): DVKVTQSSRYLVKRTGEKVFLECVQDMDHENMFWYRQDPGLGLRLIYFSYDVKMKEKGDIPEGYSVSREKKERFSLILESASTNQTSMYLCASSSPAGARAQPQHFGDGTRLSIL.

CDR3 nucleotide sequence: TGCAGCGCACTAGCGGGAGGGCTGGGAGAGCAGTACTTC. Its protein is CSALAGGLGEQYF. This chain links TRBV20-1 with TRBJ2-7; 13 bases line up with TRBD2. This CDR3 is built from 13 residues. Germline CDR1 reads DFQATT; CDR2 reads SNEGSKA (reference sequence).

This clonotype was detected only a few times. The chain is built from TRBV20-1 and TRBJ2-7, with a tentative D call TRBD1 (6 bases). CDR1 DFQATT and CDR2 SNEGSKA come from the germline V gene (reference sequence). The CDR3 length is 14 residues. V gave up 1 base and J gave up 3 bases, with 13 bases separating them. The CDR3 bases are TGCAGTGCTAGAGGGACAGCTTGGGGCTACGAGCAGTACTTC. It translates to CSARGTAWGYEQYF.

This clonotype came up a few times. The gene calls are TRBV11-2 and TRBJ2-3; D is undetermined. V lost 4 bases to trimming and J lost 3 bases, with 11 bases between them. CDR3 size: 14 residues. Germline CDR1 reads SGHAT; CDR2 reads FQNNGV. CDR3 sequence reads: CASSSPSSTDTQYF. The CDR3 DNA reads as TGTGCCAGCAGCTCCCCATCGTCGACAGATACGCAGTATTTT.

In this sample, this clonotype turned up many times. This sequence joins TRBV11-2 and TRBJ1-2; TRBD1 matches at 9 bases. The V gene's germline CDR1 is SGHAT and CDR2 FQNNGV. Trimming removed 4 bases from V and 6 bases from J; junction bases left unmatched: 6. This CDR3 has 14 residues. The CDR3 region has the DNA TGTGCCAGCAGCTCGGACAGGGGCAGGGATGGCTACACCTTC. Its protein product is CASSSDRGRDGYTF.

The CDR3 nucleotides read TGCAGTGCTGGAATCGCAGCGGCCTCGCAGTTCTTC. As protein: CSAGIAAASQFF. The rearrangement links TRBV20-1 to TRBJ2-1; the D gene is possibly TRBD2 (5 bases). This CDR3 is built from 12 residues. V was pared by 5 bases and J by 12 bases, with 17 bases between. CDR1 is DFQATT and CDR2 is SNEGSKA in the germline V gene (reference sequence).

Many counts were recorded for this clonotype. The chain employs TRBV20-1 and TRBJ1-2; tentative D call: TRBD1 (6 bases). V was trimmed by 7 bases and J by 8 bases, leaving 17 bases between them. The CDR3 runs to 12 residues. Per the germline V gene, CDR1 is DFQATT and CDR2 is SNEGSKA (reference sequence). The CDR3 nucleotides are TGCAGTGGGCAGGGGCGAACGGAAGGCTACACCTTC. Residues: CSGQGRTEGYTF.

This clonotype was found many times. This chain connects TRBV7-2 to TRBJ2-7, with 15 bases aligning to TRBD2. CDR1 SGHTA and CDR2 FQGNSA come from the germline V gene. With V trimmed by 6 bases and J by 6 bases, 9 bases remained unmatched. This CDR3 has 16 amino acids. CDR3 region: CASRLGLAGGVGEQYF. CDR3 nucleotides: TGTGCCAGCAGACTCGGACTAGCGGGAGGGGTTGGCGAGCAGTACTTC.

The chain combines TRBV30 with TRBJ1-1; D might be TRBD1 (6 bases). Germline V lookup: CDR1 GTSNPN, CDR2 SVGIG (reference sequence). The CDR3 spans 11 residues. Trimming cost V 5 bases and J 8 bases, with 12 bases left between them. This chain's CDR3 is CAWAEDREAFF. The DNA of the CDR3 is TGTGCCTGGGCCGAGGACAGAGAAGCTTTCTTT. The full variable domain, completed using reference TRBV30 and TRBJ1-1, is SQTIHQWPATLVQPVGSPLSLECTVEGTSNPNLYWYRQAAGRGLQLLFYSVGIGQISSEVPQNLSASRPQDRQFILSSKKLLLSDSGFYLCAWAEDREAFFGQGTRLTVV.

This clonotype was observed a handful of times. The DNA for the CDR3 is TGTGCCAGCAGCTTAGCCGCCAGGGGGCGAGGAGCCCTCCACTTT. Protein product: CASSLAARGRGALHF. The J gene is TRBJ1-6, the V gene TRBV7-8, with TRBD1 matching over 8 bases. The V and J ends lost 0 bases and 14 bases, in that order; junction bases with no gene match: 9. This CDR3 is built from 15 residues. From germline, CDR1 is SGHVS and CDR2 FQNEAQ.

This clonotype appeared many times. This chain joins TRBV11-2 and TRBJ1-5, with D possibly TRBD1 on 5 matching bases. The CDR3 length is 16 residues. Germline-derived CDR1 and CDR2 are SGHAT and FQNNGV. V was pared by 1 base and J by 7 bases, with 17 bases between. The CDR3 protein is CASSLVTGREGQPQHF. CDR3 bases: TGTGCCAGCAGCTTAGTAACGGGCAGGGAGGGCCAGCCCCAGCATTTT. Looking up the rest from reference TRBV11-2 and TRBJ1-5 gives the full variable domain: EAGVAQSPRYKIIEKRQSVAFWCNPISGHATLYWYQQILGQGPKLLIQFQNNGVVDDSQLPKDRFSAERLKGVDSTLKIQPAKLEDSAVYLCASSLVTGREGQPQHFGDGTRLSIL.

At least ten counts were recorded for this clonotype. V and J are TRBV7-2 and TRBJ1-5, with 7 bases identical to TRBD1. This CDR3 has 16 residues. With 5 bases clipped from V and 5 bases from J, the junction kept 12 bases outside the gene matches. CDR1 and CDR2 from the germline V gene are SGHTA and FQGNSA. The CDR3 DNA follows: TGTGCCAGCAGCCCGACTGTTAGGACAGGACATCAGCCCCAGCATTTT. As protein: CASSPTVRTGHQPQHF. The entire variable domain, with the rest obtained from reference TRBV7-2 and TRBJ1-5, is as follows: GAGVSQSPSNKVTEKGKDVELRCDPISGHTALYWYRQSLGQGLEFLIYFQGNSAPDKSGLPSDRFSAERTGGSVSTLTIQRTQQEDSAVYLCASSPTVRTGHQPQHFGDGTRLSIL.

The count of this clonotype is one. The rearrangement uses TRBV29-1 and TRBJ1-2; no reliable D call. Trimming left V 6 bases short and J 5 bases short, with 10 bases between. This CDR3 comprises 11 residues. Germline-derived CDR1 and CDR2 are SQVTM and ANQGSEA. CDR3 residues: CSVTGRYGYTF. Written as DNA, the CDR3 is TGCAGCGTGACGGGGAGATATGGCTACACCTTC.

There are a few counts of this clonotype. This rearrangement joins TRBV6-2 or TRBV6-3 to TRBJ1-2, with 7 bases aligning to TRBD1. The CDR3 is 18 residues long. Per the germline V gene, CDR1 is MNHEY and CDR2 is SVGEGT. V dropped 2 bases and J dropped 4; count of bases not matched to a gene: 16. The DNA for the CDR3 is TGTGCCAGCAGTTACGTATCTCCCGGGACAGAGATGATCTATGGCTACACCTTC. The encoded protein is CASSYVSPGTEMIYGYTF.

The chain recombines TRBV4-3 with TRBJ1-1; 10 bases align to TRBD1. Germline assignment: CDR1 LGHNA and CDR2 YSLEER. The CDR3 contains 15 residues. J gave up 3 bases and V 2 bases, and 3 bases lay outside the gene matches. This chain's CDR3 is CASSQKGQGYTEAFF. CDR3 sequence (DNA): TGCGCCAGCAGCCAAAAGGGACAGGGGTACACTGAAGCTTTCTTT.

CDR3 sequence: CAWGTVYEQYF. Here the CDR3 DNA reads TGTGCCTGGGGGACAGTCTACGAGCAGTACTTC. This chain connects TRBV30 to TRBJ2-7, with 7 nucleotides matching TRBD1. Per the germline V gene, CDR1 is GTSNPN and CDR2 is SVGIG (reference sequence). V lost 5 bases and J lost 3; bases outside the gene matches: 1. CDR3 length: 11 residues. Looking up the rest from reference TRBV30 and TRBJ2-7 gives the full variable domain: SQTIHQWPATLVQPVGSPLSLECTVEGTSNPNLYWYRQAAGRGLQLLFYSVGIGQISSEVPQNLSASRPQDRQFILSSKKLLLSDSGFYLCAWGTVYEQYFGPGTRLTVT.

This clonotype was counted ten times or more. This rearrangement joins TRBV20-1 to TRBJ1-5, with D hard to call. This CDR3 has 14 amino acids. V was cut by 3 bases and J by 1 base, with 10 bases left in between. Germline CDR1 reads DFQATT; CDR2 reads SNEGSKA (reference sequence). This chain's CDR3 is CSARGGGSNQPQHF. CDR3 coding DNA: TGCAGTGCTAGGGGCGGTGGCAGCAATCAGCCCCAGCATTTT.

In this sample, this clonotype turned up many times. The chain carries TRBV7-2 and TRBJ1-4, with no clear D. Germline values: CDR1 SGHTA, CDR2 FQGNSA. The CDR3 is made up of 14 amino acids. V lost 5 bases and J 4 bases, leaving 11 bases between the germline ends. CDR3 sequence (DNA): TGTGCCAGCAGCCGGACGAGTTTTAATGAAAAACTGTTTTTT. It translates to CASSRTSFNEKLFF.

There are a few counts of this clonotype. The J gene is TRBJ2-7, the V gene TRBV6-1; 7 bases match TRBD1. Germline V gives CDR1 MNHNS, CDR2 SASEGT. V dropped 7 bases and J dropped 1; count of bases not matched to a gene: 4. CDR3 length equals 13 residues. The CDR3 bases are TGTGCCAGCACCCGGGACAGATCCTACGAGCAGTACTTC. Its protein is CASTRDRSYEQYF.

This clonotype was recorded at least ten times. The rearrangement joins TRBV6-2 or TRBV6-3 to TRBJ2-7, with 7 bases lining up with TRBD2. The CDR3 consists of 14 residues. After removal of 5 bases from V and 4 bases from J, the junction contained 8 bases not matched to a gene. Germline-derived CDR1 and CDR2 are MNHEY and SVGEGT. CDR3 amino acids: CASSQRGGGYEQYF. The CDR3 bases are TGTGCCAGCAGTCAACGCGGGGGAGGGTACGAGCAGTACTTC.

V gene TRBV28 combines with J gene TRBJ2-1; the D call may be TRBD1 or TRBD2 (7 bases each). The CDR3 contains 15 residues. CDR1 is MDHEN, CDR2 SYDVKM, per germline. The germline V and J ends were trimmed by 5 bases and 0 bases, with 11 bases remaining between them. The CDR3: CASSARGGSYNEQFF. CDR3 sequence (DNA): TGTGCCAGCAGTGCCAGGGGGGGCTCCTACAATGAGCAGTTCTTC.